Each of the 5 T cell receptor beta chains below was sequenced from the same sample in a study of identical twins. TCRdb itself ran the 5' RACE reads through MiXCR, one entry per CDR3 protein. The profile shows 150,000 or so distinct CDR3 sequences, roughly 3.5% of them singletons. Sequencing was done on a sample of memory T cells sorted from blood. The receptors derive from a young man in good health.

This clonotype showed up just a few times. The chain carries TRBV7-6 and TRBJ2-1; TRBD2 agrees at 8 bases. The junction had 8 bases not matched to a gene; V was cut back by 0 bases and J by 7 bases. The germline CDR1 and CDR2 sequences are SGHVS and FNYEAQ. The CDR3 covers 16 residues. CDR3 protein: CASSLAQAGVSNEQFF. CDR3 in DNA: TGTGCCAGCAGCTTAGCTCAAGCGGGAGTTAGTAATGAGCAGTTCTTC.

This clonotype was seen repeatedly, ten times or more. The J gene is TRBJ2-7, the V gene TRBV5-1; D remains unclear. Trimming shortened V by 3 bases and J by 3 bases, and 4 bases separated the two germline ends. This CDR3 is built from 11 residues. Germline V gene sequence: CDR1 SGHRS, CDR2 YFSETQ. Here the CDR3 reads CASSSIYEQYF. In nucleotides, the CDR3 is TGCGCCAGCAGCTCCATCTACGAGCAGTACTTC.

This clonotype came up many times. The chain uses TRBV6-5 and TRBJ1-5; no clear D. CDR1 and CDR2 (germline): MNHEY, SVGAGI. The CDR3 contains 16 residues. The V end lost 2 bases, the J end lost 3 bases, and 14 bases lay between the germline ends. The CDR3 DNA is TGTGCCAGCAGTTACCCTGGGCACAGACACAATCAGCCCCAGCATTTT. This sequence encodes CASSYPGHRHNQPQHF.

The rearrangement links TRBV19 to TRBJ2-7, with 7 nucleotides matching TRBD2. The V gene's germline CDR1 is LNHDA and CDR2 SQIVND (reference sequence). This CDR3 is 15 amino acids long. The J segment lost 0 bases and the V segment lost 5 bases, leaving 7 bases of the junction unmatched. This CDR3 is CASSLSSGSSYEQYF. The DNA of the CDR3 is TGTGCCAGTAGTCTCTCTAGCGGTAGCTCCTACGAGCAGTACTTC. The full variable domain, with the rest looked up from reference TRBV19 and TRBJ2-7, is DGGITQSPKYLFRKEGQNVTLSCEQNLNHDAMYWYRQDPGQGLRLIYYSQIVNDFQKGDIAEGYSVSREKKESFPLTVTSAQKNPTAFYLCASSLSSGSSYEQYFGPGTRLTVT.

This clonotype occurred many times. The rearrangement uses TRBV9 and TRBJ2-5, with 7 bases matching TRBD2. With V trimmed by 0 bases and J by 5 bases, 10 bases remained unmatched. The CDR3 runs 16 residues. The germline V gene has CDR1 SGDLS and CDR2 YYNGEE. In DNA, the CDR3 is TGTGCCAGCAGCGTAGGAGATTCGGCGGGAGTCGAGACCCAGTACTTC. It translates to CASSVGDSAGVETQYF.